This T cell receptor beta chain emerged from a study of blood T cells in healthy people across ages. CDR1 SGHTA and CDR2 FQGNSA come from the germline V gene. The V end was cut by 3 bases, the J end by 4 bases, with 15 bases between. The CDR3 is 15 amino acids. Together with a sample-barcoded 5' primer, a J-beta primer mix was included in a second PCR lasting about 6 to 11 cycles. TCRdb independently ran MiXCR on the 5' RACE reads; one entry per CDR3 protein. Of 800,000 to 1,000,000 distinct CDR3 sequences listed, about 44% are singletons. The specimen sequenced was blood. The clonotype was recovered from a young man in good health. V gene TRBV7-2 combines with J gene TRBJ1-2; D might be TRBD1 (5 bases). The CDR3 nucleotides read TGTGCCAGCAGCTTGGGGGACGGCCCTACCTATGGCTACACCTTC. As protein: CASSLGDGPTYGYTF. The whole variable domain, filled in from reference TRBV7-2 and TRBJ1-2, reads GAGVSQSPSNKVTEKGKDVELRCDPISGHTALYWYRQSLGQGLEFLIYFQGNSAPDKSGLPSDRFSAERTGGSVSTLTIQRTQQEDSAVYLCASSLGDGPTYGYTFGSGTRLTVV.